The T cell receptor (beta chain) under discussion was sequenced for a study of blood T cell repertoires in COVID-19. Authors' processing steps: By means of reference gene primer amplification, nucleated cell counts were estimated. Assay: immunoSEQ multiplex PCR; the TCRdb copy retains only in-frame clones and omits some. The V and J calls and the clone size are those of that table, but D and trimming were determined from the DNA. The data contain about 38,000 clones, approximately 80% of them singletons. From germline, CDR1 is ENHRY and CDR2 SYGVKD. This CDR3 contains 14 residues. Trimming cost V 3 bases and J 10 bases; bases outside gene matches: 6.

V and J are TRBV10-3 and TRBJ1-6, with 7 bases that match TRBD1. The sample was peripheral blood. The TCR was taken from a man in his forties or fifties with active COVID-19. CDR3 bases: TGTGCCATCAGTGACAGGGGGAGAGGGTCACCCCTCCACTTT. This sequence encodes CAISDRGRGSPLHF.